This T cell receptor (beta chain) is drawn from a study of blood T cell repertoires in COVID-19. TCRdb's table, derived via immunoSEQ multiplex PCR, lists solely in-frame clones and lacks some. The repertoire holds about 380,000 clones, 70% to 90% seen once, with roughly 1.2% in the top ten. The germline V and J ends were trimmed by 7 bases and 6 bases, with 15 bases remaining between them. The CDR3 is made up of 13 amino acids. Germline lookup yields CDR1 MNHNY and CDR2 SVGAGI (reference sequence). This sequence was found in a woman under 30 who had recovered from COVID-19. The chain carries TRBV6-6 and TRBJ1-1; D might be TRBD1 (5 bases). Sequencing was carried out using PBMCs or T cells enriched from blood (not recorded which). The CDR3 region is CASIPRGDSEAFF. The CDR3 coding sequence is TGTGCCAGCATCCCACGCGGGGACTCTGAAGCTTTCTTT.